Listed below are T cell receptor beta chains from one sample, sequenced in a study of Graves' ophthalmopathy and Graves' hyperthyroidism. TCRdb redid the calling of the multiplex PCR reads with MiXCR, one entry per CDR3 protein. The data contain hundreds of thousands of distinct CDR3 sequences, around 40% of them singletons. Specimen: peripheral blood. The source of these receptors is an adult man with Graves' ophthalmopathy. CDR3s include the opening cysteine and the closing phenylalanine or tryptophan. The order of the fields is J gene, clone size, D gene, V gene, CDR3 DNA, CDR3 protein. D genes are given only for firm matches. Expanded clones are given a class, and other clones once, few, many or no size at all.

J: TRBJ2-7; size: -; D: -; V: TRBV20-1; DNA: TGCAGTGCTAGAGATTCGCCTAGTTGGCAGTACTTC; CDR3: CSARDSPSWQYF
J: TRBJ2-7; size: many; D: -; V: TRBV7-9; DNA: -; CDR3: CASSWGQGARGYF
J: TRBJ1-2; size: -; D: -; V: TRBV7-2; DNA: TGTGCCAGCAGCTTAGCGCTGATGGGGGAGGACTATGGCTACACCTTC; CDR3: CASSLALMGEDYGYTF
J: TRBJ1-5; size: once; D: TRBD1; V: TRBV12-3/TRBV12-4; DNA: TGTGCCAGCAGTCATAACAGGGGCGCTTGGAATCAGCCCCAGCATTTT; CDR3: CASSHNRGAWNQPQHF
J: TRBJ2-7; size: -; D: -; V: TRBV10-3; DNA: TGTGCCAGCAGTCATTTGGGCGGGGACTCCTACGAGCAGTACTTC; CDR3: CASSHLGGDSYEQYF
J: TRBJ1-3; size: few; D: -; V: TRBV5-1; DNA: TGCGCCAGCAGCCCGGAGCCGGGTCGGAGATCTGGAAACACCATATATTTT; CDR3: CASSPEPGRRSGNTIYF
J: TRBJ1-1; size: -; D: -; V: TRBV19; DNA: TGTGCCAGTAGTATAGGGCAGGGGAACATTGAAGCTTTCTTT; CDR3: CASSIGQGNIEAFF
J: TRBJ2-5; size: few; D: -; V: TRBV20-1; DNA: TGCAGTGTCAGGGCCCGGGACGGCGAGACCCAGTACTTC; CDR3: CSVRARDGETQYF
J: TRBJ2-3; size: few; D: -; V: TRBV2; DNA: TGTGCCAGCAGTGAGGCGCAGTATTTT; CDR3: CASSEAQYF
J: TRBJ1-6; size: -; D: -; V: TRBV19; DNA: TGTGCCAGTAGCTTAAGGGAGGGGTTGGAGGCCCTCCACTTT; CDR3: CASSLREGLEALHF
J: TRBJ1-2; size: many; D: TRBD1; V: TRBV29-1; DNA: TGCAGCGTTGAAAATCGGACAGGGAGAGATGGCTACACCTTC; CDR3: CSVENRTGRDGYTF
J: TRBJ1-2; size: many; D: -; V: TRBV6-4; DNA: TGTGCCAGCAGTAATACCGGACCTGGGGGAAACTATGGCTACACCTTC; CDR3: CASSNTGPGGNYGYTF
J: TRBJ2-7; size: -; D: -; V: TRBV9; DNA: TGTGCCAGCAGTCTCCGCCGGGGGCCCTACGAGCAGTACTTC; CDR3: CASSLRRGPYEQYF
J: TRBJ2-7; size: many; D: TRBD1; V: TRBV29-1; DNA: TGCAGCGTTCGACGGGACAGGGATTACGAGCAGTACTTC; CDR3: CSVRRDRDYEQYF
J: TRBJ2-3; size: -; D: -; V: TRBV27; DNA: TGTGCCAGCAGGCCTAGCGATCGCACAGATACGCAGTATTTT; CDR3: CASRPSDRTDTQYF
J: TRBJ1-6; size: -; D: TRBD1; V: TRBV25-1; DNA: TGTGCCAGCAGTGACCGACTGACAGGGATCTATAATTCACCCCTCCACTTT; CDR3: CASSDRLTGIYNSPLHF
J: TRBJ1-1; size: few; D: -; V: TRBV25-1; DNA: TGTGCCATCAGGGCCTCCTCGAACACTGAAGCTTTCTTT; CDR3: CAIRASSNTEAFF
J: TRBJ1-4; size: -; D: TRBD1; V: TRBV29-1; DNA: TGCAGCGTTTCGACAGGGGGGAACTCAACTAATGAAAAACTGTTTTTT; CDR3: CSVSTGGNSTNEKLFF
J: TRBJ1-5; size: -; D: TRBD1; V: TRBV24-1; DNA: TGTGCCACCAGTGACCCCGACAGGGGCGGGGAGACCCAGCATTTT; CDR3: CATSDPDRGGETQHF
J: TRBJ2-2; size: few; D: -; V: TRBV7-9; DNA: TGTGCCAGCAGCTTAAGTGGGGCCGTTCCCGGGGAGCTGTTTTTT; CDR3: CASSLSGAVPGELFF
J: TRBJ2-2; size: few; D: TRBD2; V: TRBV25-1; DNA: TGTGCCAGCACCCCCCGGGGGGAGAGGACCGGGGAGCTGTTTTTT; CDR3: CASTPRGERTGELFF
J: TRBJ2-2; size: few; D: -; V: TRBV20-1; DNA: TGCAGTGCCCCCGGACTAGGGGGCGGGGAGCTGTTTTTT; CDR3: CSAPGLGGGELFF
J: TRBJ2-2; size: -; D: TRBD1; V: TRBV24-1; DNA: TGTGCCACCAGTGACCCAGGGACAGGGGTGGACACCGGGGAGCTGTTTTTT; CDR3: CATSDPGTGVDTGELFF
J: TRBJ2-7; size: once; D: -; V: TRBV29-1; DNA: TGCAGCGTAGCCGGGGACGGAACCTACGAGCAGTACTTC; CDR3: CSVAGDGTYEQYF
J: TRBJ1-4; size: many; D: -; V: TRBV7-9; DNA: TGTGCCACTATAGGAGCAACTAATGAAAAACTGTTTTTT; CDR3: CATIGATNEKLFF
J: TRBJ2-5; size: -; D: TRBD1; V: TRBV2; DNA: TGTGCCAGCAGTGTGGACAGGGGGCAGCCCCAGTACTTC; CDR3: CASSVDRGQPQYF
J: TRBJ1-2; size: many; D: -; V: TRBV29-1; DNA: TGCAGCGACCGACAGGATAACTATGGCTACACCTTC; CDR3: CSDRQDNYGYTF
J: TRBJ2-7; size: few; D: -; V: TRBV5-6; DNA: TGTGCCAGCAGCTTGGCCGTGGGTGTCTACGAGCAGTACTTC; CDR3: CASSLAVGVYEQYF
J: TRBJ1-1; size: -; D: TRBD1; V: TRBV24-1; DNA: TGTGCCACCAGTGACCCAGGGACAGGGTTATCTGAAGCTTTCTTT; CDR3: CATSDPGTGLSEAFF
J: TRBJ2-2; size: few; D: -; V: TRBV14; DNA: TGTGCCAGCAGCCAAACTAGGGCCGGGGAGCTGTTTTTT; CDR3: CASSQTRAGELFF
J: TRBJ2-6; size: once; D: -; V: TRBV4-2; DNA: TGTGCCAGCAGCCAAGAATTCTCTGGGGCCAACGTCCTGACTTTC; CDR3: CASSQEFSGANVLTF
J: TRBJ1-1; size: few; D: -; V: TRBV28; DNA: TGTGCCAGCAGTCCAGGTGAGGCCACTGAAGCTTTCTTT; CDR3: CASSPGEATEAFF
J: TRBJ2-2; size: few; D: -; V: TRBV7-6; DNA: TGTGCCAGCAGCAATCACGGCACCGGGGAGCTGTTTTTT; CDR3: CASSNHGTGELFF
J: TRBJ2-6; size: -; D: -; V: TRBV5-5; DNA: TGTGCCAGCAGCACCCTGGAGGGGTGGGGGACTGGGGCCAACGTCCTGACTTTC; CDR3: CASSTLEGWGTGANVLTF
J: TRBJ2-5; size: many; D: -; V: TRBV7-3; DNA: TGTGCCAGCAGCTTAACGGCCCTTTCGCCGACCCAGTACTTC; CDR3: CASSLTALSPTQYF
J: TRBJ1-2; size: -; D: -; V: TRBV19; DNA: TGTGCCAGTAGTATAGGGCAGGTCCTCTATGGCTACACCTTC; CDR3: CASSIGQVLYGYTF
J: TRBJ1-5; size: many; D: TRBD1; V: TRBV24-1; DNA: TGTGCCACCAGTGATTTTCGAGGGACAGGCCTACATTTT; CDR3: CATSDFRGTGLHF
J: TRBJ2-7; size: few; D: -; V: TRBV7-2; DNA: TGTGCCAGCAGCTTAGTTTTATCGTCGAAATCCTACGAGCAGTACTTC; CDR3: CASSLVLSSKSYEQYF
J: TRBJ2-7; size: few; D: -; V: TRBV7-8; DNA: TGTGCCAGCAGCCTAAAGAGCCCCCGGGGCTACGAGCAGTACTTC; CDR3: CASSLKSPRGYEQYF
J: TRBJ1-1; size: few; D: -; V: TRBV7-9; DNA: TGTGCCAGCAGCTTTTTGGTGATGAACACTGAAGCTTTCTTT; CDR3: CASSFLVMNTEAFF
J: TRBJ1-4; size: -; D: -; V: TRBV15; DNA: TGTGCCACCAGCAGAGGGACAGCTTTGAATGAAAAACTGTTTTTT; CDR3: CATSRGTALNEKLFF
J: TRBJ1-6; size: few; D: -; V: TRBV28; DNA: TGTGCCAGCAGTTTTGGGGGGCGTTCACCCCTCCACTTT; CDR3: CASSFGGRSPLHF
J: TRBJ2-2; size: -; D: -; V: TRBV25-1; DNA: TGTGCCAGCAGCGTAGTGCCCTTAGGCGATTCGAACACCGGGGAGCTGTTTTTT; CDR3: CASSVVPLGDSNTGELFF
J: TRBJ1-2; size: few; D: -; V: TRBV12-3/TRBV12-4; DNA: TGTGCCAGCAGTTTACCCCGGGCCCTGAGCTATGGCTACACCTTC; CDR3: CASSLPRALSYGYTF
J: TRBJ2-7; size: many; D: TRBD1; V: TRBV29-1; DNA: TGCAGCGTTGGCCCGGACAGGTACGAGCAGTACTTC; CDR3: CSVGPDRYEQYF
J: TRBJ2-7; size: few; D: TRBD1; V: TRBV9; DNA: TGTGCCAGCAGCTACCGAGGGCAGGGGGCGTACGAGCAGTACTTC; CDR3: CASSYRGQGAYEQYF
J: TRBJ1-1; size: -; D: TRBD1; V: TRBV5-1; DNA: TGCGCCAGCAGCACCGGACAGGGAAACTCTCCTGAAGCTTTCTTT; CDR3: CASSTGQGNSPEAFF
J: TRBJ1-3; size: -; D: -; V: TRBV10-3; DNA: TGTGCCAGCAGTGGGACCTCCTCTGGAAACACCATATATTTT; CDR3: CASSGTSSGNTIYF
J: TRBJ2-3; size: -; D: -; V: TRBV20-1; DNA: TGCAGTGCCTTGGACTCAACCTTCACAGATACGCAGTATTTT; CDR3: CSALDSTFTDTQYF
J: TRBJ1-1; size: many; D: TRBD1; V: TRBV29-1; DNA: TGCAGCGTCAGATTACGGGACAGGGCATGGGGAGCTTTCTTT; CDR3: CSVRLRDRAWGAFF
J: TRBJ1-6; size: -; D: -; V: TRBV25-1; DNA: TGTGCCAGCAGTTCCTGGTCTAAGGGGGGGCCCAATTCACCCCTCCACTTT; CDR3: CASSSWSKGGPNSPLHF
J: TRBJ2-5; size: -; D: TRBD1; V: TRBV7-2; DNA: TGTGCCAGCAGCCTAAAGGGGACAGGGCAGTGGGAGACCCAGTACTTC; CDR3: CASSLKGTGQWETQYF
J: TRBJ1-4; size: few; D: -; V: TRBV28; DNA: TGTGCCAGCAGCACCTGGACAGCCTCAACTAATGAAAAACTGTTTTTT; CDR3: CASSTWTASTNEKLFF
J: TRBJ1-6; size: -; D: -; V: TRBV2; DNA: TGTGCCAGCAGTGAACGGCAGGGACGTAGATCACCCCTCCACTTT; CDR3: CASSERQGRRSPLHF